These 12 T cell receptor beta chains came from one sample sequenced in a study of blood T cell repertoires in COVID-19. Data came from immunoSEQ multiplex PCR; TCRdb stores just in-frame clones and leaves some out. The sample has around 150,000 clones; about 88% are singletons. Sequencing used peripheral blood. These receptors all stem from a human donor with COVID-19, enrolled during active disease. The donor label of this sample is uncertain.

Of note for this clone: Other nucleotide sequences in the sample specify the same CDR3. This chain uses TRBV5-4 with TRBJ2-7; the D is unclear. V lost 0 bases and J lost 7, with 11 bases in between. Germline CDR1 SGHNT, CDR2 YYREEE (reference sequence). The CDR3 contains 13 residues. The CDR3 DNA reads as TGTGCCAGCAGCTTGGCCGGCGTGAGGGAGCAGTACTTC. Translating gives CASSLAGVREQYF.

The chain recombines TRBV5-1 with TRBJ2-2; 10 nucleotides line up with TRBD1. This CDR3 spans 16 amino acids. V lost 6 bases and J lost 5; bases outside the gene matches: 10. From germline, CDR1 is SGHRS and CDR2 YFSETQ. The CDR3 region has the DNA TGCGCCAGCACCCAGACAGGGGGCGTGGAGACCGGGGAGCTGTTTTTT. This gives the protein CASTQTGGVETGELFF. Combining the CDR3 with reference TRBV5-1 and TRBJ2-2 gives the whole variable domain KAGVTQTPRYLIKTRGQQVTLSCSPISGHRSVSWYQQTPGQGLQFLFEYFSETQRNKGNFPGRFSGRQFSNSRSEMNVSTLELGDSALYLCASTQTGGVETGELFFGEGSRLTVL.

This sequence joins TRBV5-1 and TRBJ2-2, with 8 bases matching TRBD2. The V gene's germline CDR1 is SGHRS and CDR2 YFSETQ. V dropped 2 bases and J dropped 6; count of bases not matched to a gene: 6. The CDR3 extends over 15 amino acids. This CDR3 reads CASSFSGIGAGELFF. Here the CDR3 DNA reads TGCGCCAGCAGCTTTAGCGGGATAGGCGCCGGGGAGCTGTTTTTT.

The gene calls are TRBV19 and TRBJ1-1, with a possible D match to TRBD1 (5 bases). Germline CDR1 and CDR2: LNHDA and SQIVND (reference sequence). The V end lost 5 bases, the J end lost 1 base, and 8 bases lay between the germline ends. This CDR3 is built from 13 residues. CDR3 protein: CASSYTGNTEAFF. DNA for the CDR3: TGTGCCAGTAGTTACACAGGGAACACTGAAGCTTTCTTT.

Written as DNA, the CDR3 is TGTGCCAGCAGCTTCGGAGGTCGAGCGGGGGGAAAAGAGACCCAGTACTTC. Protein: CASSFGGRAGGKETQYF. The J gene is TRBJ2-5, the V gene TRBV7-2; 9 positions agree with TRBD2. The CDR3 has 17 residues. Per germline, CDR1 SGHTA and CDR2 FQGNSA. Trimming cost V 3 bases and J 3 bases; bases outside gene matches: 11.

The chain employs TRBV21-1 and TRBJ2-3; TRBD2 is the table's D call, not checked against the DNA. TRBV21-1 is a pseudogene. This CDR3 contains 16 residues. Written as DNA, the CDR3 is TGTGCCAGCAGCGAACCGGGACTAGCGGGGGAGGATACGCAGTATTTT. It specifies CASSEPGLAGEDTQYF.

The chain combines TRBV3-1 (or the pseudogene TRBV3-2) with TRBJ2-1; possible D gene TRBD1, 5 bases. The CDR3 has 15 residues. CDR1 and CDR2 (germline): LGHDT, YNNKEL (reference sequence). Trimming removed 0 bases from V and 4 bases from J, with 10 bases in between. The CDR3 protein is CASSQDGAAYNEQFF. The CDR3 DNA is TGTGCCAGCAGCCAAGATGGGGCAGCGTACAATGAGCAGTTCTTC.

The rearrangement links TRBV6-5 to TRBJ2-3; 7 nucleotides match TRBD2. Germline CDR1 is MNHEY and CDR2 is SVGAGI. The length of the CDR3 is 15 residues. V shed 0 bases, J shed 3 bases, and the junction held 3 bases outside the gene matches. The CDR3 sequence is CASSYSQGGTDTQYF. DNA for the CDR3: TGTGCCAGCAGTTACTCCCAGGGAGGGACAGATACGCAGTATTTT.

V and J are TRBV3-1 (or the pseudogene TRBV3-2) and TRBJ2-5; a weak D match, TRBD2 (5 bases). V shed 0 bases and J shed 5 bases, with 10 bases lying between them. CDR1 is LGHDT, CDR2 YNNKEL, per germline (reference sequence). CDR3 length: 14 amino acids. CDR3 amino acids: CASSQDSSSETQYF. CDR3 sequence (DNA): TGTGCCAGCAGCCAAGATTCTAGCTCCGAGACCCAGTACTTC.

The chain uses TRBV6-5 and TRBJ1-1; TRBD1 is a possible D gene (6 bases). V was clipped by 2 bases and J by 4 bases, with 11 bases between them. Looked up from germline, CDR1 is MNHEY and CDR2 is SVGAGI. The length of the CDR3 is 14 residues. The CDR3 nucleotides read TGTGCCAGCAGTTACCATCGGACAGCCACTGAAGCTTTCTTT. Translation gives CASSYHRTATEAFF.

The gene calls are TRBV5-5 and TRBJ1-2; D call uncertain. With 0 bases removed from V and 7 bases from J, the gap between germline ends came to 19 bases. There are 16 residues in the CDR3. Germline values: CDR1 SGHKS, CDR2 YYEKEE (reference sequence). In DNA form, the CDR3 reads TGTGCCAGCAGCTTGGTCCTCTATAGTGTCATGAGTGGCTACACCTTC. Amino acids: CASSLVLYSVMSGYTF.

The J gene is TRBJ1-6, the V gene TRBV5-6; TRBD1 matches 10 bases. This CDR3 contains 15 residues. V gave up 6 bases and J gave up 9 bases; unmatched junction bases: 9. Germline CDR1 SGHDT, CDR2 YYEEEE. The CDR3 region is CASTTDRDRGSPLHF. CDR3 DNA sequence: TGTGCCAGCACTACTGACCGGGACAGGGGTTCACCCCTCCACTTT.